This TCR beta chain was sequenced in a study of blood T cell repertoires in COVID-19. J gave up 6 bases and V 5 bases, and 3 bases lay outside the gene matches. CDR3 size: 13 residues. Germline V gives CDR1 SGDLS, CDR2 YYNGEE. Sequenced by immunoSEQ multiplex PCR; TCRdb stores in-frame clones only, minus some. Of roughly 80,000 clones listed, over 80% are singletons. The J gene is TRBJ2-2, the V gene TRBV9, with TRBD2 matching 8 bases. The receptor comes from a man aged 50-59 years with acute or convalescent COVID-19. Specimen: peripheral blood. The CDR3: CASRERESGELFF. CDR3 in DNA: TGTGCCAGCAGGGAGCGGGAGTCCGGGGAGCTGTTTTTT.